The 20 T cell receptor beta chains below were found in one sample sequenced in a study of PD-1 blockade in classical Hodgkin lymphoma. Only in-frame clones appear in the TCRdb table, and some are missing; sequencing was by immunoSEQ multiplex PCR. The repertoire consists of fewer than 20,000 clones, with approximately 88% occurring once and the leading ten covering roughly 6.4%. Autologous stem cell transplantation was followed by relapse in every patient, and brentuximab vedotin exposure varied. The sample here was peripheral blood mononuclear cells (PBMCs), taken at baseline. The receptors here all came from a human donor with classical Hodgkin lymphoma.

This clone was seen once. V is TRBV10-3 and J is TRBJ2-2; 10 nucleotides align to TRBD1. The CDR3 length is 15 residues. Germline V gives CDR1 ENHRY, CDR2 SYGVKD. Trimming took 6 bases from V and 2 from J; bases not matched to a gene: 3. The DNA for the CDR3 is TGTGCCATCAGCGGGACAGGGGTCAACACCGGGGAGCTGTTTTTT. This gives the protein CAISGTGVNTGELFF.

The chain uses TRBV28 and TRBJ1-3; D call uncertain. Looked up from germline, CDR1 is MDHEN and CDR2 is SYDVKM. This CDR3 spans 15 amino acids. V was clipped by 2 bases and J by 4 bases, with 12 bases between them. CDR3 DNA: TGTGCCAGCAGTTTAATCCCAGTTACGGGAAACACCATATATTTT. Its protein product is CASSLIPVTGNTIYF.

The rearrangement joins TRBV28 to TRBJ1-2, with a tentative D call TRBD1 (6 bases). CDR3 length equals 12 residues. Germline loops: CDR1 MDHEN, CDR2 SYDVKM. The V gene lost 5 bases and the J gene lost 4 bases, with 8 bases spanning the gap. The CDR3 DNA follows: TGTGCCAGCAGTGGGGACATCTATGGCTACACCTTC. This gives the protein CASSGDIYGYTF.

The V call is TRBV28, the J call TRBJ2-1, with D possibly being TRBD1 (6 bases). Germline loops: CDR1 MDHEN, CDR2 SYDVKM. The CDR3 has 16 residues. V was pared by 6 bases and J by 5 bases, with 20 bases between. CDR3 amino acids: CASSPWVAGENNEQFF. CDR3 DNA sequence: TGTGCCAGCAGCCCATGGGTTGCAGGGGAAAACAATGAGCAGTTCTTC. The full variable domain, its missing parts supplied by reference TRBV28 and TRBJ2-1, is DVKVTQSSRYLVKRTGEKVFLECVQDMDHENMFWYRQDPGLGLRLIYFSYDVKMKEKGDIPEGYSVSREKKERFSLILESASTNQTSMYLCASSPWVAGENNEQFFGPGTRLTVL.

The chain has TRBV7-2 and TRBJ1-5; tentative D call: TRBD1 (5 bases). This CDR3 is built from 15 residues. Germline loops: CDR1 SGHTA, CDR2 FQGNSA. V was cut by 6 bases and J by 4 bases, with 16 bases left in between. CDR3 residues: CASRGGDGTNQPQHF. CDR3 DNA sequence: TGTGCCAGCAGGGGGGGGGACGGAACTAATCAGCCCCAGCATTTT.

The genes are TRBV2 and TRBJ2-2; no clear D. The V end was cut by 4 bases, the J end by 2 bases, with 8 bases between. The CDR3 contains 14 residues. CDR1 and CDR2 from the germline V gene are SNHLY and FYNNEI. The chain's CDR3 is CASSVTHNTGELFF. The CDR3 DNA reads as TGTGCCAGCAGTGTTACACACAACACCGGGGAGCTGTTTTTT.

The CDR3 region is CAIKREVNTEAFF. CDR3 nucleotides: TGTGCCATCAAAAGGGAGGTGAACACTGAAGCTTTCTTT. The V gene is TRBV10-3, the J gene TRBJ1-1; D ambiguous. Germline CDR1 ENHRY, CDR2 SYGVKD. V was cut by 7 bases and J by 0 bases, with 9 bases left in between. The CDR3 length is 13 residues.

The CDR3 coding sequence is TGCGCCAGCAGCACGACTCCAGCGGGGGGCCAGCCCCAGCATTTT. The encoded protein is CASSTTPAGGQPQHF. V usage is TRBV4-1 and J usage is TRBJ1-5, with a weak D call TRBD1 (6 bases). CDR3 size: 15 residues. Trimming pared 5 bases from V and 7 bases from J, leaving 18 bases between. Germline V gene sequence: CDR1 MGHRA, CDR2 YSYEKL.

This chain connects TRBV9 to TRBJ1-2; D is ambiguous. This CDR3 is 18 amino acids long. The V and J ends lost 0 bases and 3 bases respectively, with 21 bases between them. Germline V gene data show CDR1 as SGDLS and CDR2 as YYNGEE. This CDR3 is CASSVGVTMGRPHYGYTF. DNA for the CDR3: TGTGCCAGCAGCGTAGGGGTCACGATGGGCAGGCCTCACTATGGCTACACCTTC.

This clone was counted between two and nine times. One end of the junction does not line up with germline, which may come from a read error. The chain joins TRBV7-7 to TRBJ2-2; D is possibly TRBD2 (6 bases). The CDR3 totals 16 residues. CDR1 is SSHAT and CDR2 is FNYEAQ in the germline V gene (reference sequence). The CDR3 loop is CASSWEVEANTGELFF. CDR3 nucleotides: TGTGCTAGCAGCTGGGAGGTGGAGGCGAACACCGGGGAGCTGTTTTTT.

This chain links TRBV5-8 with TRBJ2-4; TRBD2 agrees at 10 bases. V gave up 4 bases and J gave up 0 bases; unmatched junction bases: 7. The CDR3 totals 17 residues. Looked up from germline, CDR1 is SGHTS and CDR2 is YDEGEE. The CDR3 DNA reads as TGTGCCAGCAGCAATATCCTAGCGGGGGCAGCCAAAAACATTCAGTACTTC. Protein sequence: CASSNILAGAAKNIQYF. Full variable domain (missing parts from reference TRBV5-8 and TRBJ2-4): EAGVTQSPTHLIKTRGQQATLRCSPISGHTSVYWYQQALGLGLQFLLWYDEGEERNRGNFPPRFSGRQFPNYSSELNVNALELEDSALYLCASSNILAGAAKNIQYFGAGTRLSVL.

The chain combines TRBV11-2 with TRBJ1-1; no definite D call. The germline V and J ends were trimmed by 0 bases and 0 bases, with 8 bases remaining between them. The CDR3 length is 15 residues. Germline V gene sequence: CDR1 SGHAT, CDR2 FQNNGV. CDR3 loop: CASSLDWGMNTEAFF. In nucleotides, the CDR3 is TGTGCCAGCAGCTTAGATTGGGGAATGAACACTGAAGCTTTCTTT.

The chain is built from TRBV2 and TRBJ2-1; 8 bases fit TRBD2. The CDR3 extends over 14 amino acids. The germline CDR1 and CDR2 sequences are SNHLY and FYNNEI. V trimming: 4 bases; J trimming: 2 bases; junction bases outside the gene matches: 1. The CDR3 protein is CASSAGLAYNEQFF. In nucleotides, the CDR3 is TGTGCCAGCAGTGCGGGACTAGCCTACAATGAGCAGTTCTTC.

This clone was observed a handful of times. CDR3 region: CSVGLSAAEAFF. In DNA form, the CDR3 reads TGCAGCGTGGGCCTATCGGCGGCTGAAGCTTTCTTT. The V and J genes are TRBV29-1 and TRBJ1-1; unclear D gene. The CDR3 extends over 12 amino acids. CDR1 SQVTM and CDR2 ANQGSEA come from the germline V gene. V was cut by 6 bases and J by 6 bases, with 14 bases left in between.

The chain joins TRBV30 to TRBJ2-5; no firm D call. Germline V lookup: CDR1 GTSNPN, CDR2 SVGIG (reference sequence). V was trimmed by 7 bases and J by 2 bases, leaving 5 bases between them. The CDR3 contains 10 residues. Here the CDR3 reads CAFQQETQYF. CDR3 sequence (DNA): TGTGCCTTCCAGCAAGAGACCCAGTACTTC.

The chain has TRBV6-1 and TRBJ1-1; D is unresolved. The CDR3 runs to 15 residues. Germline V gives CDR1 MNHNS, CDR2 SASEGT. Deletions cut 2 bases from V and 3 bases from J, with 13 bases between. The CDR3: CASSEFLLRDTEAFF. The CDR3 DNA reads as TGTGCCAGCAGTGAATTTCTCCTCAGAGACACTGAAGCTTTCTTT.

CDR3 sequence (DNA): TGTGCCAGCAGTACACTGGGGGTACAGGAAAAACTGTTTTTT. Its translation: CASSTLGVQEKLFF. The genes are TRBV11-2 and TRBJ1-4, with D perhaps TRBD1 (5 bases). V was clipped by 6 bases and J by 8 bases, with 16 bases between them. Germline assignment: CDR1 SGHAT and CDR2 FQNNGV. The CDR3 has 14 amino acids.

The chain combines TRBV7-2 with TRBJ2-3; D call uncertain. The CDR3 length is 13 residues. Per germline, CDR1 SGHTA and CDR2 FQGNSA. Trimming removed 2 bases from V and 6 bases from J, with 9 bases in between. DNA of the CDR3: TGTGCCAGCAGCTTAATCCGGAGTGATACGCAGTATTTT. It codes for CASSLIRSDTQYF.

The chain has TRBV5-1 and TRBJ1-2; 8 bases map to TRBD1. This CDR3 is built from 18 residues. V was clipped by 4 bases and J by 1 base; unmatched bases: 15. Germline-derived CDR1 and CDR2 are SGHRS and YFSETQ. CDR3 amino acids: CASSPLTGGNTLNYGYTF. In DNA, the CDR3 is TGCGCCAGCAGCCCCTTAACAGGGGGTAATACCCTTAACTATGGCTACACCTTC.

A word on this clone: The junction differs from germline at one of its ends, possibly a read error. V usage is TRBV7-7 and J usage is TRBJ1-1; perhaps TRBD1 as D (6 bases). Germline values: CDR1 SSHAT, CDR2 FNYEAQ (reference sequence). This CDR3 region has 16 residues. The CDR3 nucleotides read TGTGCTAGCAGCTCGCGCAAGGCAGGGGAAAAGACTGAAGCTTTCTTT. Protein product: CASSSRKAGEKTEAFF.